Here is one T cell receptor beta chain with its context. What it binds is unknown. TCRdb reprocessed the 5' RACE reads via MiXCR and lists one record per CDR3 protein. The repertoire has fewer than 250,000 distinct CDR3 sequences, 6.5% to 9% of them found once; the top ten carry around 5%. The data were obtained in a study of identical twins. General observations from the study: Analyses based on zero insertions could be partly confounded by invariant MAIT and iNKT cells.

This same sample was also taken into another study, of yellow fever vaccine responses in identical twins.

The clonotype originates from a woman aged 18-29 years in good health. Sequenced material: CD8+ T cells sorted from blood.

In DNA form, the CDR3 reads TGTGCCAGCAGCGTAGATCTAGCGGGAGTGTACAATGAGCAGTTCTTC. As protein: CASSVDLAGVYNEQFF. This rearrangement joins TRBV9 to TRBJ2-1; 10 bases match TRBD2. J was trimmed by 4 bases and V by 0 bases; bases with no gene match: 4. The CDR3 has 16 residues. Germline CDR1 SGDLS, CDR2 YYNGEE.